This is a list of T cell receptor beta chains from one sample in a study of neurological immune-mediated disorders. TCRdb reprocessed the 5' RACE reads with MiXCR, giving one entry per CDR3 protein. The sample holds about 120,000 distinct CDR3 sequences, roughly 3.2% seen once. The sequencing input was PBMCs. The source of these receptors is a woman in her thirties with multiple sclerosis. The CDR3 runs from the conserved cysteine through the conserved F or W. Each record gives: clone size, D gene, J gene, V gene, CDR3 protein, CDR3 DNA. The D gene is left open where the match is weak. Clone size is not always given. Where it is, it says once, few, many or a class for expanded clones.

many	TRBD1	TRBJ2-1	TRBV27	CASRPGTGLYNEQFF	TGTGCCAGCAGACCCGGGACAGGGCTTTACAATGAGCAGTTCTTC
many	TRBD1	TRBJ1-5	TRBV6-2/TRBV6-3	CASRGTGGFQPQHF	TGTGCCAGCAGGGGGACAGGGGGCTTTCAGCCCCAGCATTTT
few	NA	TRBJ1-1	TRBV7-6	CASSADRRTEAFF	TGTGCCAGCAGCGCCGACAGGCGGACTGAAGCTTTCTTT
many	TRBD1	TRBJ1-1	TRBV5-6	CASSSRQGGARFF	TGTGCCAGCAGCTCACGACAGGGTGGGGCGCGGTTCTTT
many	NA	TRBJ2-2	TRBV9	CASSVDYTGELFF	TGTGCCAGCAGCGTAGACTACACCGGGGAGCTGTTTTTT
few	NA	TRBJ2-3	TRBV11-3	CASSLNRENEQYF	TGTGCCAGCAGCTTAAACAGGGAGAATGAGCAGTATTTT
many	NA	TRBJ2-7	TRBV6-6	CASSPQPYEQYF	TGTGCCAGCAGCCCCCAGCCATACGAGCAGTACTTC
many	NA	TRBJ2-2	TRBV7-7	CASSPMGFRELFF	TGTGCCAGCAGCCCTATGGGGTTCCGGGAGCTGTTTTTT
many	TRBD2	TRBJ2-3	TRBV5-1	CASSSQIAGGFSSTDTQYF	TGCGCCAGCAGCTCCCAAATAGCGGGGGGCTTTTCCTCCACAGATACGCAGTATTTT
many	NA	TRBJ1-1	TRBV7-9	CASSYATEAFF	TGTGCCAGCAGCTATGCCACTGAAGCTTTCTTT
many	NA	TRBJ2-2	TRBV7-9	CASSPHNANTGELFF	TGTGCCAGCAGCCCCCACAACGCGAACACCGGGGAGCTGTTTTTT
many	NA	TRBJ2-5	TRBV7-2	CASSLGGSETQYF	TGTGCCAGCAGCTTGGGGGGATCAGAGACCCAGTACTTC
many	NA	TRBJ2-1	TRBV14	CASSLVLGSEQFF	TGTGCCAGCAGCCTGGTATTGGGTTCTGAGCAGTTCTTC
many	NA	TRBJ1-3	TRBV5-6	CASSYTGDKLLSGNTIYF	TGTGCCAGCAGCTATACAGGTGACAAACTCCTCTCTGGAAACACCATATATTTT
many	NA	TRBJ1-6	TRBV4-3	CASSQRNGASPLHF	TGCGCCAGCAGCCAAAGAAACGGAGCTTCACCCCTCCACTTT
many	NA	TRBJ1-2	TRBV6-5	CASSPWLNYGYTF	TGTGCCAGCAGTCCCTGGCTTAACTATGGCTACACCTTC
many	NA	TRBJ2-1	TRBV7-2	CASSLGTDVRQFF	TGTGCCAGCAGCTTAGGGACGGATGTCAGGCAGTTCTTC
many	TRBD2	TRBJ2-1	TRBV16	CASTSGAPYNEQFF	TGTGCCAGCACTAGCGGGGCACCCTACAATGAGCAGTTCTTC
many	NA	TRBJ2-3	TRBV29-1	CSVNVRGGELLDLVDTQYF	TGCAGCGTTAACGTCAGGGGAGGAGAGCTGTTAGATTTGGTAGATACGCAGTATTTT
many	TRBD1	TRBJ1-3	TRBV7-9	CASGTVTTGNTIYF	TGTGCCAGCGGGACAGTTACTACTGGAAACACCATATATTTT
many	NA	TRBJ2-7	TRBV12-3/TRBV12-4	CASRTGTGEQYF	TGTGCCAGCAGGACCGGGACGGGAGAGCAGTACTTC
few	NA	TRBJ2-1	TRBV30	CASDGPSSYNEQFF	TGTGCCTCAGACGGGCCGAGCTCCTACAATGAGCAGTTCTTC
many	NA	TRBJ2-5	TRBV7-2	CASSSLSPQETQYF	TGTGCCAGCAGCTCCCTGAGTCCCCAAGAGACCCAGTACTTC
many	TRBD2	TRBJ2-3	TRBV12-3/TRBV12-4	CASSLARGAGGTDTQYF	TGTGCCAGCAGTTTAGCGCGGGGGGCAGGTGGCACAGATACGCAGTATTTT
NA	TRBD2	TRBJ2-1	TRBV20-1	CSAPGLYVYDEQFF	TGCAGTGCACCGGGACTATACGTGTACGATGAGCAGTTCTTC
many	NA	TRBJ2-7	TRBV7-2	CASGKSYEQYF	TGTGCCAGCGGAAAGAGCTACGAGCAGTACTTC
many	NA	TRBJ2-1	TRBV5-6	CASSSDSGNIRNEQFF	TGTGCCAGCAGCTCGGACAGCGGGAACATTCGGAATGAGCAGTTCTTC
many	NA	TRBJ2-1	TRBV6-5	CASSYLGARFF	TGTGCCAGCAGTTACCTCGGGGCGAGGTTCTTC
many	NA	TRBJ2-7	TRBV1	CTSSQHDKAGGHPYEQYF	TGCACCAGCAGCCAGCACGATAAAGCGGGAGGCCACCCCTACGAGCAGTACTTC
few	TRBD2	TRBJ2-1	TRBV4-3	CASSQGGGGDEQFF	TGCGCCAGCAGCCAAGGAGGTGGGGGGGATGAGCAGTTCTTC
NA	TRBD1	TRBJ2-7	TRBV5-8	CASSPEGQGVYEQYF	TGTGCCAGCAGCCCAGAAGGACAGGGGGTCTACGAGCAGTACTTC
many	TRBD2	TRBJ2-1	TRBV7-9	CASSRGLAGGNEQFF	TGTGCCAGCAGCAGAGGACTAGCGGGGGGGAATGAGCAGTTCTTC
many	NA	TRBJ1-1	TRBV29-1	CSVDMAGSLNTEAFF	TGCAGCGTTGATATGGCAGGGAGTCTGAACACTGAAGCTTTCTTT
NA	NA	TRBJ1-2	TRBV20-1	CSDRDRDYGYTF	TGCAGTGACAGGGACCGCGACTATGGCTACACCTTC
NA	NA	TRBJ1-1	TRBV4-3	CASSQRAENTEAFF	TGCGCCAGCAGCCAGCGGGCCGAGAACACTGAAGCTTTCTTT
many	NA	TRBJ1-3	TRBV10-3	CAISQENSGNTIYF	TGTGCCATCAGCCAGGAGAACTCTGGAAACACCATATATTTT
few	TRBD2	TRBJ2-1	TRBV5-1	CASSGLADNEQFF	TGCGCCAGCTCGGGACTAGCGGACAATGAGCAGTTCTTC
NA	TRBD2	TRBJ2-4	TRBV5-1	CASSSAGGAGVKIQYF	TGCGCCAGCAGCTCCGCCGGGGGGGCCGGCGTAAAAATTCAGTACTTC
many	NA	TRBJ1-4	TRBV20-1	CSAAGPNEKLFF	TGCAGTGCCGCGGGACCTAATGAAAAACTGTTTTTT
many	NA	TRBJ2-5	TRBV5-1	CASSPGTREETQYF	TGCGCCAGCAGCCCCGGGACAAGGGAAGAGACCCAGTACTTC
many	TRBD2	TRBJ2-1	TRBV4-1	CASSLLNSGGSYNEQFF	TGCGCCAGCAGCCTGCTAAATAGCGGGGGGTCCTACAATGAGCAGTTCTTC
many	NA	TRBJ2-6	TRBV7-2	CASSFPPGGANVLTF	TGTGCCAGCAGCTTCCCCCCAGGCGGGGCCAACGTCCTGACTTTC
many	TRBD1	TRBJ1-6	TRBV5-6	CASSRTGDGDSPLHF	TGTGCCAGCAGCCGGACAGGGGATGGGGATTCACCCCTCCACTTT
many	NA	TRBJ1-5	TRBV7-2	CATSRGRDQPQHF	TGTGCCACCTCACGAGGGAGGGATCAGCCCCAGCATTTT
many	TRBD2	TRBJ2-5	TRBV5-1	CASSFSGGSQETQYF	TGCGCCAGCAGCTTTAGCGGGGGCTCCCAAGAGACCCAGTACTTC
many	NA	TRBJ1-1	TRBV12-3/TRBV12-4	CASSLRGIGTEAFF	TGTGCCAGCAGTTTACGGGGTATAGGTACTGAAGCTTTCTTT
many	TRBD2	TRBJ2-1	TRBV27	CASSHPGLEGQGQFF	TGTGCCAGCAGTCACCCGGGACTAGAGGGTCAGGGGCAGTTCTTC
many	NA	TRBJ2-1	TRBV7-6	CASSLVTSQRRGDYNEQFF	TGTGCCAGCAGCTTAGTGACGAGCCAGAGGAGGGGAGACTACAATGAGCAGTTCTTC
many	TRBD1	TRBJ2-7	TRBV27	CASIPRTGVGVYEQYF	TGTGCCAGCATTCCCCGAACAGGGGTAGGGGTCTACGAGCAGTACTTC
many	NA	TRBJ2-7	TRBV7-9	CASSPGLLGSSYEQYF	TGTGCCAGCAGCCCCGGACTATTAGGGAGCTCCTACGAGCAGTACTTC
many	NA	TRBJ1-2	TRBV12-3/TRBV12-4	CASSLGVGYTF	TGTGCCAGCAGTTTAGGGGTGGGCTACACCTTC
few	NA	TRBJ2-3	TRBV20-1	CSATPVGGWESTDTQYF	TGCAGTGCTACACCAGTGGGGGGCTGGGAGAGCACAGATACGCAGTATTTT
many	TRBD1	TRBJ1-2	TRBV6-5	CASSSSGGGYGYTF	TGTGCCAGCAGTTCTTCAGGGGGAGGTTATGGCTACACCTTC
many	TRBD1	TRBJ1-6	TRBV12-3/TRBV12-4	CASRRDRDNSPLHF	TGTGCCAGCAGGCGGGACAGGGATAATTCACCCCTCCACTTT
many	NA	TRBJ1-3	TRBV4-1	CASSQVGRRGNTIYF	TGCGCCAGCAGCCAAGTCGGACGGCGGGGAAACACCATATATTTT
many	NA	TRBJ1-1	TRBV6-2/TRBV6-3	CASSAHLGSTEAFF	TGTGCCAGCAGTGCCCATCTGGGCTCCACTGAAGCTTTCTTT
few	NA	TRBJ2-2	TRBV7-6	CASSLGGPIPGELFF	TGTGCCAGCAGCTTAGGAGGGCCGATCCCCGGGGAGCTGTTTTTT
NA	NA	TRBJ2-3	TRBV7-7	CASSLYGSTDTQYF	TGTGCCAGCAGCTTATACGGGAGCACAGATACGCAGTATTTT
many	TRBD1	TRBJ2-1	TRBV12-3/TRBV12-4	CASSPLQGNNEQFF	TGTGCCAGCAGTCCCCTACAGGGGAACAATGAGCAGTTCTTC
many	NA	TRBJ2-1	TRBV20-1	CSAGQYNEQFF	TGCAGTGCTGGACAGTACAATGAGCAGTTCTTC